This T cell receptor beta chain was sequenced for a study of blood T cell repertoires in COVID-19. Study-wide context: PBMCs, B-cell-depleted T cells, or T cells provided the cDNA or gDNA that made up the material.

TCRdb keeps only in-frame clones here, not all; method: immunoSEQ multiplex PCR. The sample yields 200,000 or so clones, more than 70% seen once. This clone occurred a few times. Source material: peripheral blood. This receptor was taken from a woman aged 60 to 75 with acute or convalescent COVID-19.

DNA for the CDR3: TGCGCCAGCAGAGGGGTTAGCTCCTACAATGAGCAGTTCTTC. Translating gives CASRGVSSYNEQFF. The chain combines TRBV10-1 with TRBJ2-1, with D perhaps TRBD1 (5 bases). This CDR3 is 14 amino acids long. The germline CDR1 and CDR2 sequences are WNHNN and SYGVQD (reference sequence). V was shortened by 6 bases and J by 0 bases, with 9 bases between the two germline ends.